This T cell receptor beta chain appears in the sequencing data of a study of blood T cell repertoires in COVID-19. Per the original methods: Reference gene primer amplification gave nucleated cell count estimates. Here immunoSEQ multiplex PCR was the method, and the copy in TCRdb shows in-frame clones only, minus some. V and J calls and clone size are as listed in that table; D and trimming were resolved from the DNA. This sample has 200,000 to 250,000 clones; about 82% occur once, and the top ten carry approximately 6.2%. V lost 1 base, J lost 4 bases, and 7 bases lay in between. Germline values: CDR1 LNHDA, CDR2 SQIVND (reference sequence). CDR3 size: 13 residues.

The rearrangement joins TRBV19 to TRBJ1-2; the D gene is possibly TRBD1 (5 bases). This sequence was found in a woman aged 80 or over with COVID-19, enrolled during active disease. The sample consisted of peripheral blood. The CDR3 nucleotides are TGTGCCAGTAGTATAGTGGGACTCTATGGCTACACCTTC. Its protein product is CASSIVGLYGYTF.